These 10 T cell receptor beta chains were sequenced from one sample in a study of T cells in Graves' hyperthyroidism and ophthalmopathy. TCR beta CDR3 region amplification was performed from RNA transcripts. The study used the HTBI primer set for a first-round RT-PCR of the TCR CDR3. TCRdb passed the multiplex PCR reads through MiXCR, listing each CDR3 protein once. The table shows 490,000 or so distinct CDR3 sequences, with less than 20% occurring only once. Sequenced sample: blood. The receptors shown here come from a middle-aged man with Graves' ophthalmopathy.

This clonotype was found many times. The rearrangement joins TRBV24-1 to TRBJ2-3; 8 bases line up with TRBD2. The CDR3 sequence is 15 residues long. The V segment lost 3 bases and the J segment 3 bases; nucleotides outside the gene matches: 4. Germline loops: CDR1 KGHDR, CDR2 SFDVKD. This CDR3 reads CATSDGAGGTDTQYF. CDR3 bases: TGTGCCACCAGTGATGGTGCGGGAGGAACAGATACGCAGTATTTT.

This clonotype was counted only a few times. V is TRBV20-1 and J is TRBJ2-4, with D perhaps TRBD1 (6 bases). The germline V gene encodes CDR1 DFQATT and CDR2 SNEGSKA (reference sequence). The CDR3 totals 13 residues. The germline V and J ends were trimmed by 7 bases and 0 bases, with 10 bases remaining between them. Here the CDR3 reads CSGDILAKNIQYF. The CDR3 DNA follows: TGCAGTGGGGACATACTAGCCAAAAACATTCAGTACTTC.

The chain links TRBV9 to TRBJ1-1; D perhaps matches TRBD1 (6 bases). Trimming left V 3 bases short and J 4 bases short, with 13 bases between. The CDR3 totals 14 residues. Germline loops: CDR1 SGDLS, CDR2 YYNGEE. The CDR3 region has the DNA TGTGCCAGCAGCGGCGGGGGGCAGTTCACTGAAGCTTTCTTT. This sequence encodes CASSGGGQFTEAFF.

The V gene is TRBV15, the J gene TRBJ2-7; TRBD2 aligns across 7 bases. This CDR3 comprises 14 residues. Trimming removed 1 base from V and 3 bases from J; junction bases left unmatched: 3. The germline V gene has CDR1 LNHNV and CDR2 YYDKDF (reference sequence). The DNA of the CDR3 is TGTGCCACCAGCAGAGGCAGGGAGGGCTACGAGCAGTACTTC. This sequence encodes CATSRGREGYEQYF.

The sample holds many counts of this clonotype. The chain carries TRBV30 and TRBJ1-5; D perhaps matches TRBD1 (6 bases). Germline-derived CDR1 and CDR2 are GTSNPN and SVGIG (reference sequence). The CDR3 contains 13 residues. The V end lost 2 bases, the J end lost 7 bases, and 12 bases lay between the germline ends. In DNA form, the CDR3 reads TGTGCCTGGAGTCAAGGGGGGCCCCAGCCCCAGCATTTT. It specifies CAWSQGGPQPQHF.

This clonotype was observed at least ten times. The chain has TRBV6-2 or TRBV6-3 and TRBJ2-7; maybe TRBD1 (5 bases). The V and J ends lost 6 bases and 6 bases respectively, with 15 bases between them. The CDR3 runs to 13 residues. Per the germline V gene, CDR1 is MNHEY and CDR2 is SVGEGT. In nucleotides, the CDR3 is TGTGCCAGCAGGCTCCAGGGTTCCGGCGAGCAGTACTTC. Protein product: CASRLQGSGEQYF.

V is TRBV12-3 or TRBV12-4 and J is TRBJ1-5; no clear D. The CDR3 has 14 residues. The V end lost 5 bases, the J end lost 2 bases, and 10 bases lay between the germline ends. The CDR3 is CASSPKGGNQPQHF. For the CDR3, the DNA is TGTGCCAGCAGTCCCAAGGGTGGCAATCAGCCCCAGCATTTT.

Ten or more counts support this clonotype. The gene calls are TRBV10-3 and TRBJ1-1; a possible D gene is TRBD1 (6 bases). The CDR3 consists of 14 residues. CDR1 and CDR2 from the germline V gene are ENHRY and SYGVKD. Trimming cost V 6 bases and J 3 bases, with 14 bases left between them. The CDR3 region is CAISRGGKDTEAFF. The CDR3 region has the DNA TGTGCCATCAGCCGAGGGGGAAAGGACACTGAAGCTTTCTTT.

A remark on this clonotype: This may be a read error: a much more frequent sequence differs by one nucleotide. The CDR3 bases are TGCGCCAGCAGCACATCGGGGGACAGCTTTGGCTACACCTTC. Translated, it gives CASSTSGDSFGYTF. J is TRBJ1-2 and V is TRBV5-1, with TRBD1 matching over 7 bases. Germline assignment: CDR1 SGHRS and CDR2 YFSETQ. Losses at the gene ends were 4 bases for V and 7 bases for J; bases not matched to a gene: 10. This CDR3 comprises 14 residues.

This clonotype was observed a handful of times. As DNA, the CDR3 is TGTGCCAGCACCTGGGGGGGATCAGGTTCACCCCTCCACTTT. Translating gives CASTWGGSGSPLHF. V gene TRBV28 combines with J gene TRBJ1-6, with a possible D match to TRBD1 (5 bases). CDR1 is MDHEN and CDR2 is SYDVKM in the germline V gene. Trimming removed 7 bases from V and 9 bases from J, with 16 bases in between. The CDR3 covers 14 residues.